A selection of T cell receptor beta chains follows, all from one sample in a study of graft-versus-host responses after intestinal transplantation. Sequenced by immunoSEQ multiplex PCR; TCRdb stores in-frame clones only, minus some. The sample contains 40,000 to 45,000 clones, less than 95% of which appear only once. The specimen was PBMCs, collected approximately 320 days after intestinal transplant. These receptors all come from a human patient who received an intestinal transplant, so some T cells may come from the graft donor. Each CDR3 is given with its conserved first and last residue. The D gene is left open where the match is weak. Some rows mark clone size as missing; the rest say once, few, many or name a class of expanded clone.

D gene: NA; V gene: TRBV5-8; J gene: TRBJ2-3; clone size: NA; CDR3 protein: CASSRPSLGPDTQYF; CDR3 DNA: TGTGCCAGCAGCCGACCATCCCTAGGACCAGATACGCAGTATTTT
D gene: NA; V gene: TRBV19; J gene: TRBJ1-5; clone size: NA; CDR3 protein: CASRGAANQPQHF; CDR3 DNA: TGTGCCAGTAGAGGGGCGGCGAATCAGCCCCAGCATTTT
D gene: TRBD1; V gene: TRBV29-1; J gene: TRBJ2-3; clone size: NA; CDR3 protein: CSGRTGEVGDTQYF; CDR3 DNA: TGCAGCGGCCGGACAGGGGAAGTCGGAGATACGCAGTATTTT
D gene: NA; V gene: TRBV6-5; J gene: TRBJ1-2; clone size: NA; CDR3 protein: CASSYGRINYGYTF; CDR3 DNA: TGTGCCAGCAGTTACGGGCGGATTAACTATGGCTACACCTTC
D gene: TRBD1; V gene: TRBV6-6; J gene: TRBJ1-2; clone size: once; CDR3 protein: CASRPDRGANYGYTF; CDR3 DNA: TGTGCCAGCAGACCCGACAGGGGAGCTAACTATGGCTACACCTTC
D gene: NA; V gene: TRBV2; J gene: TRBJ2-7; clone size: NA; CDR3 protein: CASRRTYEQYF; CDR3 DNA: TGTGCCAGCAGGAGAACCTACGAGCAGTACTTC
D gene: TRBD1; V gene: TRBV28; J gene: TRBJ1-6; clone size: NA; CDR3 protein: CASSISDRGSSPLHF; CDR3 DNA: TGTGCCAGCAGTATCTCGGACAGGGGAAGTTCACCCCTCCACTTT
D gene: TRBD1; V gene: TRBV5-1; J gene: TRBJ2-1; clone size: NA; CDR3 protein: CASSLEGAGRGSYNEQFF; CDR3 DNA: TGCGCCAGCAGCTTGGAGGGGGCAGGAAGGGGCTCCTACAATGAGCAGTTCTTC
D gene: NA; V gene: TRBV18; J gene: TRBJ1-2; clone size: once; CDR3 protein: CASSPPGEYGYTF; CDR3 DNA: TGTGCCAGCTCACCACCCGGGGAATATGGCTACACCTTC
D gene: NA; V gene: TRBV6-1; J gene: TRBJ2-1; clone size: NA; CDR3 protein: CASSETRGGSNEQFF; CDR3 DNA: TGTGCCAGCAGTGAGACTAGGGGGGGATCCAATGAGCAGTTCTTC
D gene: NA; V gene: TRBV2; J gene: TRBJ1-1; clone size: few; CDR3 protein: CALGGNTEAFF; CDR3 DNA: TGTGCCCTCGGGGGGAACACTGAAGCTTTCTTT
D gene: NA; V gene: TRBV9; J gene: TRBJ2-1; clone size: NA; CDR3 protein: CASSVGGSGTYNEQFF; CDR3 DNA: TGTGCCAGCAGCGTAGGGGGTTCGGGAACTTACAATGAGCAGTTCTTC
D gene: NA; V gene: TRBV25-1; J gene: TRBJ2-1; clone size: NA; CDR3 protein: CASSEVGAVGQFF; CDR3 DNA: TGTGCCAGCAGTGAAGTAGGGGCGGTGGGGCAGTTCTTC
D gene: TRBD2; V gene: TRBV28; J gene: TRBJ2-7; clone size: NA; CDR3 protein: CASRSSGLIEQYF; CDR3 DNA: TGTGCCAGCAGATCTAGCGGGCTGATCGAGCAGTACTTC
D gene: TRBD2; V gene: TRBV4-3; J gene: TRBJ2-7; clone size: NA; CDR3 protein: CASSQERGDYDEQYF; CDR3 DNA: TGCGCCAGCAGCCAAGAGCGGGGGGATTACGACGAGCAGTACTTC
D gene: TRBD2; V gene: TRBV9; J gene: TRBJ2-1; clone size: NA; CDR3 protein: CASSVGTSGLYNKQFF; CDR3 DNA: TGTGCCAGCAGCGTAGGGACTAGCGGATTATACAATAAGCAGTTCTTC
D gene: NA; V gene: TRBV6-6; J gene: TRBJ2-3; clone size: NA; CDR3 protein: CASSYSEFDSTDTQYF; CDR3 DNA: TGTGCCAGCAGTTACTCAGAGTTCGATAGCACAGATACGCAGTATTTT
D gene: NA; V gene: TRBV11-2; J gene: TRBJ1-6; clone size: NA; CDR3 protein: CASSLGNDNSPLHF; CDR3 DNA: TGTGCCAGCAGCTTAGGGAATGATAATTCACCCCTCCACTTT
D gene: NA; V gene: TRBV5-1; J gene: TRBJ1-1; clone size: NA; CDR3 protein: CASSLDPGKAFF; CDR3 DNA: TGCGCCAGCAGCTTGGATCCAGGGAAGGCTTTCTTT
D gene: NA; V gene: TRBV18; J gene: TRBJ2-1; clone size: NA; CDR3 protein: CASSVGLNNEQFF; CDR3 DNA: TGTGCCAGCTCAGTGGGCCTGAACAATGAGCAGTTCTTC
D gene: NA; V gene: TRBV5-1; J gene: TRBJ1-4; clone size: NA; CDR3 protein: CASSISGDEKLFF; CDR3 DNA: TGCGCCAGCAGCATATCAGGGGATGAAAAACTGTTTTTT
D gene: TRBD1; V gene: TRBV9; J gene: TRBJ1-5; clone size: once; CDR3 protein: CASSATGVNQPQHF; CDR3 DNA: TGTGCCAGCAGCGCGACAGGGGTCAATCAGCCCCAGCATTTT
D gene: TRBD1; V gene: TRBV7-9; J gene: TRBJ1-5; clone size: NA; CDR3 protein: CASSLGQAGNQPQHF; CDR3 DNA: TGTGCCAGCAGCTTGGGACAGGCTGGCAATCAGCCCCAGCATTTT
D gene: TRBD1; V gene: TRBV28; J gene: TRBJ1-2; clone size: NA; CDR3 protein: CASCDRDYYTF; CDR3 DNA: TGTGCCAGCTGCGACAGGGATTACTACACCTTC
D gene: NA; V gene: TRBV9; J gene: TRBJ2-2; clone size: NA; CDR3 protein: CASSTGTPAGELFF; CDR3 DNA: TGTGCCAGCAGCACAGGGACTCCCGCCGGGGAGCTGTTTTTT
D gene: NA; V gene: TRBV6-5; J gene: TRBJ1-4; clone size: NA; CDR3 protein: CASSYSGVSEKLFF; CDR3 DNA: TGTGCCAGCAGTTACTCAGGGGTTTCGGAAAAACTGTTTTTT
D gene: TRBD2; V gene: TRBV18; J gene: TRBJ2-7; clone size: NA; CDR3 protein: CASSPGLGYYEQYF; CDR3 DNA: TGTGCCAGCTCACCGGGACTAGGTTATTACGAGCAGTACTTC
D gene: NA; V gene: TRBV6-6; J gene: TRBJ1-5; clone size: NA; CDR3 protein: CASSSQGYNQPQHF; CDR3 DNA: TGTGCCAGCAGTTCACAGGGTTACAATCAGCCCCAGCATTTT
D gene: NA; V gene: TRBV7-3; J gene: TRBJ2-3; clone size: NA; CDR3 protein: CASSLQGNPADTQYF; CDR3 DNA: TGTGCCAGCAGCTTACAAGGGAATCCGGCAGATACGCAGTATTTT
D gene: NA; V gene: TRBV9; J gene: TRBJ2-2; clone size: NA; CDR3 protein: CASSVGGGELFF; CDR3 DNA: TGTGCCAGCAGCGTAGGAGGCGGGGAGCTGTTTTTT
D gene: NA; V gene: TRBV5-1; J gene: TRBJ1-2; clone size: NA; CDR3 protein: CASSLPTEGYTF; CDR3 DNA: TGCGCCAGCAGCTTGCCTACCGAGGGCTACACCTTC
D gene: NA; V gene: TRBV6-4; J gene: TRBJ1-1; clone size: NA; CDR3 protein: CASSDWAGTEAFF; CDR3 DNA: TGTGCCAGCAGTGACTGGGCGGGCACTGAAGCTTTCTTT
D gene: NA; V gene: TRBV6-5; J gene: TRBJ2-1; clone size: NA; CDR3 protein: CASMGYSYNEQFF; CDR3 DNA: TGTGCCAGCATGGGGTACTCCTACAATGAGCAGTTCTTC
D gene: TRBD2; V gene: TRBV6-5; J gene: TRBJ2-4; clone size: NA; CDR3 protein: CASSYDTGGGNIQYF; CDR3 DNA: TGTGCCAGCAGTTACGACACGGGGGGTGGAAACATTCAGTACTTC
D gene: NA; V gene: TRBV10-3; J gene: TRBJ2-1; clone size: NA; CDR3 protein: CAISDTRQRSNTHNEQFF; CDR3 DNA: TGTGCCATCAGTGACACGAGACAGCGTTCAAATACCCACAATGAGCAGTTCTTC
D gene: NA; V gene: TRBV5-4; J gene: TRBJ2-1; clone size: NA; CDR3 protein: CASSLELQAPYNEQFF; CDR3 DNA: TGTGCCAGCAGCTTGGAGTTACAGGCCCCCTACAATGAGCAGTTCTTC
D gene: NA; V gene: TRBV2; J gene: TRBJ2-7; clone size: NA; CDR3 protein: CASSELGDFTYEQYF; CDR3 DNA: TGTGCCAGCAGTGAATTGGGGGACTTCACCTACGAGCAGTACTTC
D gene: NA; V gene: TRBV29-1; J gene: TRBJ1-2; clone size: NA; CDR3 protein: CSVGGENYGYTF; CDR3 DNA: TGCAGCGTTGGTGGGGAGAACTATGGCTACACCTTC
D gene: NA; V gene: TRBV9; J gene: TRBJ2-1; clone size: NA; CDR3 protein: CASSPWGENEQFF; CDR3 DNA: TGTGCCAGCAGCCCCTGGGGGGAGAATGAGCAGTTCTTC
D gene: TRBD1; V gene: TRBV6-6; J gene: TRBJ2-1; clone size: NA; CDR3 protein: CASSRQGPSYNEQFF; CDR3 DNA: TGTGCCAGCAGCAGACAGGGACCATCATACAATGAGCAGTTCTTC
D gene: TRBD2; V gene: TRBV4-1; J gene: TRBJ2-5; clone size: NA; CDR3 protein: CASSQVGLAVGGRETQYF; CDR3 DNA: TGCGCCAGCAGCCAAGTGGGGCTAGCGGTAGGCGGGAGGGAGACCCAGTACTTC
D gene: NA; V gene: TRBV7-2; J gene: TRBJ1-5; clone size: NA; CDR3 protein: CASSTPRVSTDTQHF; CDR3 DNA: TGTGCCAGCAGCACTCCCCGGGTCAGCACAGATACGCAGCATTTT
D gene: NA; V gene: TRBV18; J gene: TRBJ1-1; clone size: NA; CDR3 protein: CASSSGRDTEAFF; CDR3 DNA: TGTGCCAGCTCATCGGGCAGGGACACTGAAGCTTTCTTT
D gene: NA; V gene: TRBV6-6; J gene: TRBJ2-1; clone size: NA; CDR3 protein: CASTKPRAFAEQFF; CDR3 DNA: TGTGCCAGCACCAAGCCCAGGGCGTTTGCTGAGCAGTTCTTC
D gene: NA; V gene: TRBV5-1; J gene: TRBJ1-1; clone size: NA; CDR3 protein: CASSEGVGTEAFF; CDR3 DNA: TGCGCCAGCAGCGAGGGTGTCGGCACTGAAGCTTTCTTT
D gene: NA; V gene: TRBV30; J gene: TRBJ2-2; clone size: NA; CDR3 protein: CAWIGGGANTGELFF; CDR3 DNA: TGTGCCTGGATAGGAGGGGGTGCCAACACCGGGGAGCTGTTTTTT
D gene: TRBD1; V gene: TRBV11-2; J gene: TRBJ1-6; clone size: NA; CDR3 protein: CASSRDSTSPLHF; CDR3 DNA: TGTGCCAGCAGCAGGGACAGTACCTCACCCCTCCACTTT